This TCR beta chain was sequenced in a study of OX40 agonist ivuxolimab in advanced cancers. Study details: Intravenous ivuxolimab at 0.01 to 10 mg/kg was given to patients every 2 weeks. A male proportion of over 75% was recorded, with mean age approximately 56 years and range about 20 to 85.

Trimming took 6 bases from V and 4 from J, leaving 7 bases between them. Germline lookup yields CDR1 MNHEY and CDR2 SVGAGI. CDR3 length: 12 amino acids. The table came from immunoSEQ multiplex PCR; TCRdb's copy has only in-frame clones and leaves some out. This sample has about 74,000 clones, with roughly 88% found just once. About this clone itself: Its antigen is as yet unknown.

The sampling schedule covered blood at baseline, cycle 4 day 1, and cycle 7 day 1. Study results and limitations: CD4+ and CD8+ T cells in blood underwent clonal expansion by week 6 at 0.1 to 3.0 mg/kg.

The input for sequencing was CD4+ or CD8+ T cells sorted from blood, taken in a trial of the OX40 agonist ivuxolimab. This TCR derives from an adult with an advanced solid tumor such as melanoma, head and neck, liver or kidney cancer. The chain couples TRBV6-5 to TRBJ1-3, with D hard to call. The CDR3 spells CASRSAGNTIYF. CDR3 nucleotide sequence: TGTGCCAGCAGGTCCGCGGGAAACACCATATATTTT.